This T cell receptor beta chain was found in a study of CD8+ T cells in alopecia areata. Study in general: Skin was taken from roughly 6-12-month-old C3H/HeJ graft donors that had spontaneous alopecia and grafted onto roughly 7-11-week-old female C3H/HeJ mice.

A few counts support this clone. The target antigen is unknown. The genes and germline here are from mouse. The read gets to within 4 residues of the CDR3 end, and the germline J gene fills in the rest. The CDR3 contains 15 residues. The germline V gene has CDR1 NSQYPW and CDR2 LRSPGD (reference sequence). The germline V and J ends were trimmed by 5 bases and 0 bases, with 12 bases remaining between them. Study conclusions and caveats: Scalp data also include sequences from resident alphabeta T cells of normal skin. An increase in clonality over normal scalp was evident in lesional scalp, especially alopecia totalis/universalis. It was less clear whether patients shared TCRs than it was in mice, possibly because of HLA.

Scientists pooled cutaneous lymph node cells and sorted them on CD4, CD8alpha, NKG2D, NKG2ACE and other markers. Extraction and reverse transcription of RNA yielded cDNA as the sequencing template. Repertoires were generated with immunoSEQ multiplex PCR, while TCRdb's copy carries only in-frame clones and drops some. The table lists approximately 280,000 clones, no singletons, with 1.2% in the top ten. The rearrangement uses TRBV1 and TRBJ2-5; tentatively, D is TRBD1 (7 bases). The clonotype comes from a C3H/HeJ mouse with alopecia areata. Strain haplotype at MHC: H2-k. The sample taken for sequencing was CD4+ T cells sorted from a lymph node. The CDR3 DNA, read in part, is TGCACCTGCAGTCCCCAGGGGGGAAACCAAGAC. This translates into CTCSPQGGNQD. The whole CDR3 sequence is CTCSPQGGNQDTQYF.